Listed below are T cell receptor beta chains from one sample, sequenced in a study of technical replicates of blood from a handful of donors. Sequencing was performed with immunoSEQ multiplex PCR; in TCRdb, only in-frame clones are kept and a portion is missing. The sample has approximately 88,000 clones; over 90% are singletons. The source material was T cells isolated from PBMCs. The receptors here all came from a human donor in good health. The CDR3 runs from the conserved cysteine through the conserved F or W. Fields, in order: V gene, D gene, J gene, clone size, CDR3 DNA, CDR3 protein. A D gene is named only where the DNA matches it firmly. The size field is filled for only some rows; it gives once, few, many or a size class.

V: TRBV7-6; D: .; J: TRBJ2-7; size: .; DNA: TGTGCCAGCAGCTTAAGGGGGGGCGAGCAGTACTTC; CDR3: CASSLRGGEQYF
V: TRBV21-1; D: .; J: TRBJ2-2; size: .; DNA: TGTGCCAAATTACAGGGGGCCGACACCGGGGAGCTGTTTTTT; CDR3: CAKLQGADTGELFF
V: TRBV19; D: .; J: TRBJ1-1; size: .; DNA: TGTGCCAGTAGTATAGCTAAAGCGGGGAGTACTGAAGCTTTCTTT; CDR3: CASSIAKAGSTEAFF
V: TRBV27; D: TRBD2; J: TRBJ2-1; size: .; DNA: TGTGCCAGCATAGGCGGGAGGGCTCAGGATAATGAGCAGTTCTTC; CDR3: CASIGGRAQDNEQFF
V: TRBV7-8; D: .; J: TRBJ1-2; size: .; DNA: TGTGCCAGCAGCTTAGGGGGGGGCTCGAGAGGCTACACCTTC; CDR3: CASSLGGGSRGYTF
V: TRBV6-6; D: .; J: TRBJ2-5; size: .; DNA: TGTGCCAGCAGCGCGCCTCTACAAGAGACCCAGTACTTC; CDR3: CASSAPLQETQYF
V: TRBV7-9; D: TRBD1; J: TRBJ2-5; size: .; DNA: TGTGCCAGCAGCTTACGGGACAGGGAAGAGGAGACCCAGTACTTC; CDR3: CASSLRDREEETQYF
V: TRBV29-1; D: .; J: TRBJ1-1; size: .; DNA: TGCAGCTCGGCGAGGGGGTTAGGCACTGAAGCTTTCTTT; CDR3: CSSARGLGTEAFF
V: TRBV7-9; D: TRBD1; J: TRBJ2-7; size: .; DNA: TGTGCCAGCAGCTTTAGAGGGGACAGGGACGAGCAGTACTTC; CDR3: CASSFRGDRDEQYF
V: TRBV27; D: .; J: TRBJ2-5; size: .; DNA: TGTGCCAGCAGTTCCTACCCCGGGACTTACCAAGAGACCCAGTACTTC; CDR3: CASSSYPGTYQETQYF
V: TRBV28; D: TRBD1; J: TRBJ1-1; size: .; DNA: TGTGCCAGCATCCAGGGGGCTGTTGGGGACACTGAAGCTTTCTTT; CDR3: CASIQGAVGDTEAFF
V: TRBV7-9; D: .; J: TRBJ2-5; size: .; DNA: TGTGCCAGCAGCCCCGGGTTACAAGAGACCCAGTACTTC; CDR3: CASSPGLQETQYF
V: TRBV28; D: TRBD1; J: TRBJ1-2; size: .; DNA: TGTGCCAGCAGCGAAGACAGGGGGGTGGGCTACACCTTC; CDR3: CASSEDRGVGYTF
V: TRBV28; D: .; J: TRBJ1-4; size: .; DNA: TGTGCCAGCAGTCCCGCACCGGGGGGTCGCGATGAAAAACTGTTTTTT; CDR3: CASSPAPGGRDEKLFF
V: TRBV2; D: TRBD1; J: TRBJ2-2; size: .; DNA: TGTGCCAGCAGTAAACAGGGGCCAACCTCCGGGGAGCTGTTTTTT; CDR3: CASSKQGPTSGELFF
V: TRBV28; D: .; J: TRBJ2-1; size: .; DNA: TGTGCCAGCAGTTTAATGGGGCGCTACAATGAGCAGTTCTTC; CDR3: CASSLMGRYNEQFF
V: TRBV30; D: .; J: TRBJ1-6; size: .; DNA: TGTGCCTGGGAGGAGATCGGGGTTATCGGTAATTCACCCCTCCACTTT; CDR3: CAWEEIGVIGNSPLHF
V: TRBV7-2; D: TRBD2; J: TRBJ2-1; size: .; DNA: TGTGCCAGCAGCTTAGCGGGTCTAGCGGGAGTCCTCAATGAGCAGTTCTTC; CDR3: CASSLAGLAGVLNEQFF
V: TRBV7-2; D: .; J: TRBJ2-3; size: .; DNA: TGTGCCAGCAGCCCTAGCGTCCGCACAGATACGCAGTATTTT; CDR3: CASSPSVRTDTQYF
V: TRBV2; D: .; J: TRBJ2-7; size: many; DNA: TGTGCCAGCAGGGTCGTTAGCTCCTACGAGCAGTACTTC; CDR3: CASRVVSSYEQYF
V: TRBV6-5; D: .; J: TRBJ1-1; size: .; DNA: TGTGCCAGCAGTTACTCGGAGGGAGGAGGCACTGAAGCTTTCTTT; CDR3: CASSYSEGGGTEAFF
V: TRBV4-1; D: TRBD1; J: TRBJ2-1; size: once; DNA: TGCGCCAGCAGCCCGACAGGGGGACTGCTGTCGCCTAATGAGCAGTTCTTC; CDR3: CASSPTGGLLSPNEQFF
V: TRBV9; D: .; J: TRBJ1-1; size: .; DNA: TGTGCCAGCAGCGTAGGGGGGGACACTGAAGCTTTCTTT; CDR3: CASSVGGDTEAFF
V: TRBV30; D: .; J: TRBJ1-1; size: .; DNA: TGTGCCTGGAGTGTAGGGGTCAACACTGAAGCTTTCTTT; CDR3: CAWSVGVNTEAFF
V: TRBV2; D: TRBD1; J: TRBJ1-3; size: .; DNA: TGTGCCAGCCGTGGGACAGGGCCGGCAGGAAACACCATATATTTT; CDR3: CASRGTGPAGNTIYF
V: TRBV27; D: .; J: TRBJ2-1; size: once; DNA: TGTGCCAGCAGTTCATCTCGCGCGTACGATGAGCAGTTCTTC; CDR3: CASSSSRAYDEQFF
V: TRBV13; D: .; J: TRBJ2-1; size: .; DNA: TGTGCCAGCAGCTTAGAGAGGGAGGCTAGGGTATATGAGCAGTTCTTC; CDR3: CASSLEREARVYEQFF
V: TRBV7-9; D: TRBD1; J: TRBJ2-5; size: .; DNA: TGTGCCAGCGACGGACAGGAGGTGGACCTAGTAGACTTC; CDR3: CASDGQEVDLVDF
V: TRBV19; D: .; J: TRBJ2-7; size: .; DNA: TGTGCCAGTAGTATACCCCTAGTGGGCGAGCAGTACTTC; CDR3: CASSIPLVGEQYF
V: TRBV28; D: .; J: TRBJ2-3; size: .; DNA: TGTGCCAGCAGTCCAGGGGCCAGAGATGAGGATACGCAGTATTTT; CDR3: CASSPGARDEDTQYF
V: TRBV30; D: .; J: TRBJ1-4; size: .; DNA: TGTGCCTGGAGTGGGGCTGAAAAACTGTTTTTT; CDR3: CAWSGAEKLFF
V: TRBV5-1; D: .; J: TRBJ2-7; size: .; DNA: TGCGCCAGCAGCATAGGGGGTGCCGGGGAGCAGTACTTC; CDR3: CASSIGGAGEQYF
V: TRBV7-9; D: TRBD2; J: TRBJ2-3; size: .; DNA: TGTGCCAGCAGCGATCCCGTCGATATTGCTAGCGGGGGGTCAGATACGCAGTATTTT; CDR3: CASSDPVDIASGGSDTQYF